This is a list of T cell receptor beta chains from one sample in a study of PD-L1 blockade in urothelial cancer. The repertoire was sequenced with immunoSEQ multiplex PCR; TCRdb's copy has only in-frame clones and lacks some. Among about 74,000 clones listed, under 90% were seen once. The sequences come from PBMCs, collected around atezolizumab (anti-PD-L1) treatment. These receptor sequences come from an older man with urothelial cancer. The CDR3 runs from the conserved cysteine through the conserved F or W.

cdr3_aa,v_call
CASSEGNYDNEQFF,TRBV2
CASGWGTGDDFF,TRBV5-6
CASSEGGQGTYEQYF,TRBV6-1
CATSREVTSGTGELFF,TRBV15
CASSSRQGSRTQYF,TRBV13
CASSLLARDGELFF,TRBV27
CASSSIERVNNEQFF,TRBV28
CASSIGQGYDQPQHF,TRBV19
CASSKGVLGSSYEQYF,TRBV21-1
CASSVATGGGNEQFF,TRBV9
CAWGLATDTQYF,TRBV30
CASSLEGTGNQPQHF,TRBV5-6
CASSHQSGSREQYF,TRBV18
CASRGLAGGSYEQYF,TRBV6-5
CASSISGRTNEQFF,TRBV19
CASSIKTSGTHNEQFF,TRBV19
CASSSSGGYEQYF,TRBV6-5
CASSTTVNTEAFF,TRBV7-3
CASSLGIFTTDTQYF,TRBV6-1
CASSLELAGAAGELFF,TRBV11-3
CASSYHYRGRNTGELFF,TRBV28